A selection of T cell receptor beta chains follows, all from one sample in a study of cytotoxic CD8 clonotypes in ibrutinib-treated CLL. Assay: immunoSEQ multiplex PCR; the TCRdb copy retains only in-frame clones and omits some. The table has more than 200,000 clones, 60% to 80% seen once; the top ten hold roughly 5.9%. Sequenced material: PBMCs, taken after 12 months of ibrutinib treatment. The receptors here all came from a human donor with chronic lymphocytic leukemia. Both conserved end residues are part of each CDR3. A D gene is named only where the DNA matches it firmly. Clone size is given for some rows only: seen once, a few or many times, or a class if the clone is expanded.

J gene	D gene	clone size	V gene	CDR3 DNA	CDR3 protein
TRBJ2-7	NA	few	TRBV20-1	TGCAGTGCTAGTGCCGGATACAAGCAGTACTTC	CSASAGYKQYF
TRBJ1-6	NA	NA	TRBV9	TGTGCCAGCAGCCCACGTGGTGGGTACTATAATTCACCCCTCCACTTT	CASSPRGGYYNSPLHF
TRBJ2-2	TRBD2	NA	TRBV5-4	TGTGCCAGCAGCCCAGCGGGAGGGAACACCGGGGAGCTGTTTTTT	CASSPAGGNTGELFF
TRBJ1-1	NA	NA	TRBV5-1	TGCGCCAGCAGCCATCAAGCAAGGGGCTTCACTGAAGCTTTCTTT	CASSHQARGFTEAFF
TRBJ2-2	TRBD2	NA	TRBV6-5	TGTGCCAGCAGTCGACGGGGGGAGGTGACCGGGGAGCTGTTTTTT	CASSRRGEVTGELFF
TRBJ2-5	TRBD1	NA	TRBV11-3	TGTGCCAGCAGCCCTGGGACAGGGGGCTACGGAGAGACCCAGTACTTC	CASSPGTGGYGETQYF
TRBJ2-1	TRBD2	NA	TRBV11-3	TGTGCCAGCAGCTTCTCGACTAGCGGGGGTTACAATGAGCAGTTCTTC	CASSFSTSGGYNEQFF
TRBJ1-1	NA	NA	TRBV6-6	TGTGCCAGCAGCTCACCCTCGGGTGGATCTGAAGCTTTCTTT	CASSSPSGGSEAFF
TRBJ2-3	NA	NA	TRBV6-5	TGTGCCAGCAGCCGCGGGACTAGCACAGATACGCAGTATTTT	CASSRGTSTDTQYF
TRBJ2-7	TRBD2	NA	TRBV19	TGTGCCAGTAGTATTGGGACTAGCGGTGTGCTCGTATACGAGCAGTACTTC	CASSIGTSGVLVYEQYF
TRBJ2-3	TRBD2	NA	TRBV27	TGTGCCAGCAGTTTACGAGCTAGCGGGAGGGCTAAAGATACGCAGTATTTT	CASSLRASGRAKDTQYF
TRBJ1-6	TRBD1	NA	TRBV7-3	TGTGCCAGCAGCCTACGGGACAGCTATAATTCACCCCTCCACTTT	CASSLRDSYNSPLHF
TRBJ2-1	NA	NA	TRBV4-1	TGCGCCAGCAGCCAAGATTTGGGGCAGGAGCAGTTCTTC	CASSQDLGQEQFF
TRBJ2-4	NA	NA	TRBV14	TGTGCCAGCAGCCAAGAGCGTCGGAGATATCTAGCCAAAAACATTCAGTACTTC	CASSQERRRYLAKNIQYF
TRBJ1-4	TRBD1	NA	TRBV9	TGTGCCAGCAGCTCCCCAGGGGGCAACAATGAAAAACTGTTTTTT	CASSSPGGNNEKLFF
TRBJ2-5	TRBD2	NA	TRBV7-3	TGTGCCAGCAGCTTAAGAGCGGGAGGACAAGAGACCCAGTACTTC	CASSLRAGGQETQYF
TRBJ2-1	TRBD2	NA	TRBV7-3	TGTGCCAGCAGCTCCCTAGCGGGGGCCCACAATGAGCAGTTCTTC	CASSSLAGAHNEQFF
TRBJ1-5	TRBD1	many	TRBV28	TGTGCCAGCAGGCCGACAGGGCGACAGGGTCAGCCCCAGCATTTT	CASRPTGRQGQPQHF
TRBJ1-1	TRBD1	NA	TRBV5-1	TGCGCCAGCAGCTGGGACAGGCTGAACACTGAAGCTTTCTTT	CASSWDRLNTEAFF
TRBJ1-1	NA	NA	TRBV11-1	TGTGCCAGCAGCTTTACGGTGAACACTGAAGCTTTCTTT	CASSFTVNTEAFF
TRBJ1-6	NA	NA	TRBV30	TGTGCCTGGAGTGTAGGGTTAACCTATAATTCACCCCTCCACTTT	CAWSVGLTYNSPLHF
TRBJ2-1	TRBD2	many	TRBV7-6	TGTGCCAGCAGCTCCCGGGGGGGGCGAGGAGAGCAGTTCTTC	CASSSRGGRGEQFF
TRBJ1-6	NA	few	TRBV19	TGTGCCAGTAGTGTAACAGCTAATTCACCCCTCCACTTT	CASSVTANSPLHF